This T cell receptor beta chain derives from a study of pediatric ulcerative colitis (dated by TCRdb to about 2019). Background on the whole study: Pancolitis was present in seven ulcerative colitis patients and left-sided colitis in two, and histology consistent with ulcerative colitis was found in all of these patients. Fewer than 10 newly diagnosed, treatment-naive pediatric ulcerative colitis patients and a few non-IBD control children each provided paired blood and rectal samples. Using the Pediatric Ulcerative Colitis Activity Index, two patients were classed as having mild disease, several as having moderate disease and three as having acute severe colitis. Overall study outcomes, separate from this receptor: Blood-derived T cells may have been included in rectal pinch biopsies, especially in patients with overt colitis. Because the repertoires came from total lymphocyte DNA, rare subsets such as regulatory T cells may have patterns that are not reflected. Rectal repertoire features separated controls, mild-moderate and acute severe colitis patients; acute severe colitis showed reduced rectal diversity due to clonal expansions. With only a handful of individuals, the healthy control group was small. Autologous blood-rectal clonal overlap was significantly higher in ulcerative colitis patients than in controls, suggesting increased T cell trafficking to inflamed tissue. Two rectal CDR3 clonotypes were detected in all ulcerative colitis patients and were not detected in any of the controls. For technical reasons, the blood samples of a couple of patients yielded substantially fewer templates, so those samples were excluded from the blood-rectal overlap analysis.

Remarks on this clone: The antigen this receptor binds is unknown. The input lacks base qualities; no much larger clone sits a single base away.

Through the immunoSEQ TRB Survey service, multiplex V and J primers were used to amplify rearranged CDR3 beta regions from genomic DNA. Survey-level sequencing depth of up to 500,000 reads per sample was used to keep depth equal across samples. The libraries were purified and pooled, then sequenced using Illumina technology. Per the original workflow: Productive clonality, sample overlap, pairwise scatters, CDR3 beta length, V/D/J gene usage and productiveness were all assessed with the immunoSEQ online tools. Calculated diversity was defined as the number of unique rearrangements divided by total templates, multiplied by 100, and Shannon and Simpson indices were computed as well. Principal component analysis used the R prcomp function and ggbiplot package on Z-score normalized data. Morisita's index was used to quantify blood-rectal clonal overlap within each subject. TCRdb's version of the immuneACCESS table is confined to in-frame rearrangements and falls short of the full clone set. An unresolved V gene accounts for under half of the shortfall where checked; the remainder is of unknown origin. V, J and clone size derive from that table, while D and trimming were established from the DNA sequence. Within this sample are over 30,000 clones, with about 81% of them counted one time only. Over 0.95% of the sample goes to the ten largest clones.

During colonoscopy, one to two pinch biopsies were obtained from the rectum for research purposes. No immunosuppressive medication had been given to the ulcerative colitis patients before the diagnostic colonoscopy. Before DNA was isolated, the rectal biopsies underwent proteinase K digestion. The Wizard kit (Promega) was used to extract genomic DNA from blood and intestinal samples. CDR1 and CDR2 (SGDLS, YYNGEE) derive from the germline V gene. V is clipped by 0 bases and J by 1 base, and the sequence between their germline boundaries is 11 bases long. Measured from the cysteine to the phenylalanine, the CDR3 is 16 residues long. Left in the record is the CDR3 DNA by itself, 48 bases read in frame from the first base.

Sequencing was carried out using gut tissue. This TCR came from a boy younger than 18 with mild ulcerative colitis. Recombination joined TRBV9 with TRBJ1-5; the D region possibly corresponds to TRBD1 (5 bases align). Here the CDR3 is given as CASSVGGDSSNQPQHF. In nucleotide form, the sequence is TGTGCCAGCAGCGTAGGGGGTGACAGCAGCAATCAGCCCCAGCATTTT. Joined to the reference TRBV9 and TRBJ1-5 proteins, this CDR3 gives the full variable domain: DSGVTQTPKHLITATGQRVTLRCSPRSGDLSVYWYQQSLDQGLQFLIQYYNGEERAKGNILERFSAQQFPDLHSELNLSSLELGDSALYFCASSVGGDSSNQPQHFGDGTRLSIL.